The clone carrying this T cell receptor (beta chain) has more than one count but fewer than ten. With only one base between it and a far larger clone, this is likely a read error. Time point indicated: newly diagnosed GD, antithyroid drugs for less than 3 months. PBMC-derived RNA was used for the TCR library. Germline V gives CDR1 SNHLY, CDR2 FYNNEI. The CDR3 totals 14 residues. These data originate in a study of regulatory T cells in long-lasting Graves disease. To make TCR beta libraries, researchers used iRepertoire HTBI primers and Arm-PCR of CDR3 regions. In the original analysis: Taken together, the samples had roughly 63 TRBV and approximately 13 TRBJ segments identified. TCRdb used MiXCR to reprocess the multiplex PCR reads, holding one entry per CDR3 protein. In this record, the V and J calls reflect TCRdb's handling and not the investigators' own analysis. The data contain around 450,000 distinct CDR3 sequences, about 15% of them singletons.

These records were also assigned to another study, of T cells in Graves' hyperthyroidism and ophthalmopathy. As that report states: Patients aged 18 to 65 had newly diagnosed hyperthyroidism lasting under 2 months. TCR CDR3 underwent first-round RT-PCR with the HTBI primer set. Most thyroid clonotypes expanded above 0.001 were also detected in blood.

Material: peripheral blood mononuclear cells (PBMCs), obtained at new diagnosis, from a patient treated with antithyroid drugs. The rearrangement uses TRBV2 and TRBJ2-3; TRBD2 agrees at 7 bases. The DNA end favors TRBJ2-5, so the J call may be wrong. The receptor was isolated from a woman aged 40-49 years with Graves disease. The CDR3 DNA follows: TGTGCCAGCAGTGAAGCCAGGGAGGGAGAGGCCCAGTACTTC. Its translation is CASSEAREGEAQYF.